This T cell receptor (beta chain) was identified in a study of T cells in Graves' hyperthyroidism and ophthalmopathy. This clonotype was observed at least ten times. What was amplified from RNA transcripts were TCR beta CDR3 regions. The HTBI primer set was used in a first-round RT-PCR of the TCR CDR3. Each CDR3 protein gets one entry after TCRdb re-called the multiplex PCR reads with MiXCR. The sample records 330,000 or so distinct CDR3 sequences, approximately 18% being singletons. The V gene lost 4 bases and the J gene lost 0 bases, with 13 bases spanning the gap. Per germline, CDR1 MNHNS and CDR2 SASEGT. The CDR3 is 15 amino acids.

Sequencing was carried out using blood. The chain combines TRBV6-1 with TRBJ2-7; D is ambiguous. The origin of this receptor is a man aged 45-60 years with Graves' ophthalmopathy. The DNA for the CDR3 is TGTGCCAGCAGTGGAGCTGGGTCGAGCTCCTACGAGCAGTACTTC. Translating gives CASSGAGSSSYEQYF.